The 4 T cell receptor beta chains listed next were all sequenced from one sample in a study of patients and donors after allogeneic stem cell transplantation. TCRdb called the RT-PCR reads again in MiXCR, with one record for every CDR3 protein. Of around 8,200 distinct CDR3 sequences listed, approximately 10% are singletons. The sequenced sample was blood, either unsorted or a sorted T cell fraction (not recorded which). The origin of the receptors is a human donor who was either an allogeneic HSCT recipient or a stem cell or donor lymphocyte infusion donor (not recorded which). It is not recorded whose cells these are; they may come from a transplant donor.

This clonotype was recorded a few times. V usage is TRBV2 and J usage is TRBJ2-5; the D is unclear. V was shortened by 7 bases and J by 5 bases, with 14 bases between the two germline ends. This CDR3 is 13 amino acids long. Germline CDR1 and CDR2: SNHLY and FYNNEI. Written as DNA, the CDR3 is TGTGCCAGCATTTGGAACCTCCAGGAGACCCAGTACTTC. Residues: CASIWNLQETQYF.

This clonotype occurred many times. Here the CDR3 DNA reads TGTGCCAGCAGTCGGGGGACAGGGGTGAACACTGAAGCTTTCTTT. It translates to CASSRGTGVNTEAFF. J is TRBJ1-1 and V is TRBV12-3 or TRBV12-4, with TRBD1 identical over 10 bases. V shed 5 bases and J 0 bases; nucleotides not matched to a gene: 3. This CDR3 contains 15 residues.

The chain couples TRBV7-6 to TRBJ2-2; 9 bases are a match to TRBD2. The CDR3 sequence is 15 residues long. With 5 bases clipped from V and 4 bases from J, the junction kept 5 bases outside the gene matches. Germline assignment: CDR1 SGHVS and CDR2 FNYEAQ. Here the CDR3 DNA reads TGTGCCAGCAGCCCCGTTAGCGGGGGCACCGGGGAGCTGTTTTTT. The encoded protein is CASSPVSGGTGELFF. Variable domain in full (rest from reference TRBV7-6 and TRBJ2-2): GAGVSQSPRYKVTKRGQDVALRCDPISGHVSLYWYRQALGQGPEFLTYFNYEAQQDKSGLPNDRFSAERPEGSISTLTIQRTEQRDSAMYRCASSPVSGGTGELFFGEGSRLTVL.

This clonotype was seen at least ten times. The DNA for the CDR3 is TGCAGTGCTAGTTCCAGTATCGACAGATTCTATGGCTACACCTTC. Its translation is CSASSSIDRFYGYTF. The chain employs TRBV20-1 and TRBJ1-2; tentative D call: TRBD1 (5 bases). Deletions cut 3 bases from V and 4 bases from J, with 18 bases between. This CDR3 contains 15 residues. Germline assignment: CDR1 DFQATT and CDR2 SNEGSKA (reference sequence).